This T cell receptor (beta chain) was captured by sequencing in a study of blood T cells in healthy people across ages. General study findings and limits: No one knew whether donors had CMV, which possibly confounded expanded clonotype changes.

The ends were cut back, 5 bases at V and 1 base at J, with 20 bases in the middle. CDR1 MNHEY and CDR2 SMNVEV come from the germline V gene (reference sequence). The CDR3 contains 18 residues. As to this clonotype: Its antigen is undetermined.

The second PCR ran roughly 6 to 11 cycles with a sample-barcoded 5' primer and J-beta primers. TCRdb fed the 5' RACE reads into MiXCR, producing one record per CDR3 protein. This table holds about 970,000 distinct CDR3 sequences, roughly 51% found once. The receptor was isolated from a woman between 55 and 75 years old in good health. This sequence joins TRBV27 and TRBJ1-4, with D maybe TRBD1 (6 bases). The sample comprised blood. CDR3 amino acids: CASSLSVIGGGTNEKLFF. The CDR3 DNA sequence: TGTGCCAGCAGTCTCTCCGTCATCGGGGGCGGAACTAATGAAAAACTGTTTTTT.